A single T cell receptor beta chain is shown here with its context. These data are taken from a study of blood T cell repertoires in COVID-19. The CDR3 extends over 14 amino acids. V was shortened by 3 bases and J by 3 bases, with 12 bases between the two germline ends. CDR1 and CDR2 (germline): SEHNR, FQNEAQ (reference sequence). Here immunoSEQ multiplex PCR was the method, and the copy in TCRdb shows in-frame clones only, minus some. Counted here are under 250,000 clones, 80% to 85% occurring once; the ten biggest clones make up around 5.5%. The rearrangement joins TRBV7-9 to TRBJ2-7; no reliable D call. Sequencing used peripheral blood. The receptor's source is an older woman who had recovered from COVID-19. The CDR3: CASSFGGRIYEQYF. The DNA for the CDR3 is TGTGCCAGCAGCTTTGGTGGCAGGATCTACGAGCAGTACTTC.